The table lists the clone carrying this T cell receptor beta chain with many counts. This sample stems from a study of T-cell memory formation after mild COVID-19. TCRdb processed the 5' RACE reads anew with MiXCR; each CDR3 protein has one entry. The sample includes fewer than 110,000 distinct CDR3 sequences, roughly 14% of them seen just once. The CDR3 covers 13 residues. The germline V and J ends were trimmed by 4 bases and 5 bases, with 11 bases remaining between them. Germline V CDR1 and CDR2: MNHNY, SVGAGI (reference sequence). The chain recombines TRBV6-6 with TRBJ2-5, with D perhaps matching TRBD1 or TRBD2 (5 bases each). Sequencing was done on a sample of PBMCs or a T cell subset sorted from them (not recorded which). The TCR sequence derives from a man between 18 and 35 years old who had mild COVID-19 (a few samples of this study predate the infection). Cell type and time point are not known. The DNA for the CDR3 is TGTGCCAGCAGTTTCCAGGGCGGGGAGACCCAGTACTTC. The encoded protein is CASSFQGGETQYF.